The T cell receptor (beta chain) described here comes from a study of spatial heterogeneity in lung cancer. Study summary: Raw sequencing reads included, on average, more than eight appearances of each unique TCR and UMI combination.

This clonotype was counted many times. No antigen is known for it. Study-wide points: Counts of ubiquitous and regional expanded TCRs tracked ubiquitous and regional nonsynonymous mutations, respectively. How many expanded intratumoral alpha and beta TCRs were present tracked the tumor mutation count, which was a count of nonsynonymous mutations.

Time point in this sample: sample taken at primary tumor resection. Unsorted whole RNA from tumor, nontumor lung or frozen PBMC underwent sequencing. TCRdb re-called the 5' RACE reads through MiXCR, storing one row per CDR3 protein. The table lists 9,000 to 9,500 distinct CDR3 sequences, 6.5% to 9% of them singletons, with roughly 23% in the top ten. The ends were cut back, 7 bases at V and 14 bases at J, with 21 bases in the middle. The germline V gene has CDR1 MNHNS and CDR2 SASEGT. The CDR3 runs 13 residues. The rearrangement uses TRBV6-1 and TRBJ2-1; weak D call: TRBD2 (6 bases). Sample: lung tumor tissue, taken at surgery. This receptor was obtained from a male donor with early-stage non-small cell lung cancer. CDR3 sequence (DNA): TGTGCCAGCAATCCGGGACTCCTTGGGCATGAGTTCTTC. Protein: CASNPGLLGHEFF.